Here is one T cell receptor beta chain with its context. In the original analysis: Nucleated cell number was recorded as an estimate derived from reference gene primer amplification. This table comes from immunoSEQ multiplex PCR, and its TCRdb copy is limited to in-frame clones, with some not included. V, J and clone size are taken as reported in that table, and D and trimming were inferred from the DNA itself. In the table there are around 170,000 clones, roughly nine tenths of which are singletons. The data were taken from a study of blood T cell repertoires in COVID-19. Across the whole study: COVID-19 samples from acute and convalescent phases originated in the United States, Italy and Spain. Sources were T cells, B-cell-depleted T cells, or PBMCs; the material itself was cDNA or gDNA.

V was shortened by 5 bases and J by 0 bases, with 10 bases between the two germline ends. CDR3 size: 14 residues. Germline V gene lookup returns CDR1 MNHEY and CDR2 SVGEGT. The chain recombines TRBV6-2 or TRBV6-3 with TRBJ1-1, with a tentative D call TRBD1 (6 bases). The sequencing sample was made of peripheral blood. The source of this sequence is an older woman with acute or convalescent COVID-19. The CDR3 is CASSHRAMNTEAFF. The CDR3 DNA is TGTGCCAGCAGTCACAGGGCCATGAACACTGAAGCTTTCTTT.